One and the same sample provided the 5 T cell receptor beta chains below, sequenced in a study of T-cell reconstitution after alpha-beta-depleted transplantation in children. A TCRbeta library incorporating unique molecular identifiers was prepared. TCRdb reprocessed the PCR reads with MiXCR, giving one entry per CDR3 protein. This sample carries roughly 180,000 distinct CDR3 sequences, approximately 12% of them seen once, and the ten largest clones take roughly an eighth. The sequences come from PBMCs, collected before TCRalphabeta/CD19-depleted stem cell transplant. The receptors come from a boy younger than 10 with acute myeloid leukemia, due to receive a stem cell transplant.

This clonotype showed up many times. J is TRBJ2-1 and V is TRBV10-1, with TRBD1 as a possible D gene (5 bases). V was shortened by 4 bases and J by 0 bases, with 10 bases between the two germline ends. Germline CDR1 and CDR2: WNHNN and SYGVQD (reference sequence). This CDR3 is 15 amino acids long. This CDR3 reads CASSVRRDSYNEQFF. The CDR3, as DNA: TGCGCCAGCAGTGTTCGCAGGGACTCCTACAATGAGCAGTTCTTC.

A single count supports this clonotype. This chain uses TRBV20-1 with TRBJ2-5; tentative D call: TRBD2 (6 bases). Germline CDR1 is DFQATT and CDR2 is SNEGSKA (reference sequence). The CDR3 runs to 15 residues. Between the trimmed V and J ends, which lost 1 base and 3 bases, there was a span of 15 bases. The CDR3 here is CSARGQRASEETQYF. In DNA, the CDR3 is TGCAGTGCTAGAGGTCAGCGGGCCTCGGAAGAGACCCAGTACTTC.

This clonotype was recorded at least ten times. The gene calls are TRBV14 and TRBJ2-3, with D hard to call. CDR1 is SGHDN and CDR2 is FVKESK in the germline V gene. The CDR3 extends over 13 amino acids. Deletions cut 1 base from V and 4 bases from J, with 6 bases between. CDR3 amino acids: CASSQGVPDTQYF. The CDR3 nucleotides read TGTGCCAGCAGCCAAGGGGTTCCAGATACGCAGTATTTT.

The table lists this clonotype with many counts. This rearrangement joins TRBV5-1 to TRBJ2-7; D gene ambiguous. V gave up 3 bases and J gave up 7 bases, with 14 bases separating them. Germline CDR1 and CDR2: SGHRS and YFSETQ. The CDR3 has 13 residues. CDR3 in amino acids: CASSSDAGWEQYF. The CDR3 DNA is TGCGCCAGCAGCTCGGACGCCGGGTGGGAGCAGTACTTC.

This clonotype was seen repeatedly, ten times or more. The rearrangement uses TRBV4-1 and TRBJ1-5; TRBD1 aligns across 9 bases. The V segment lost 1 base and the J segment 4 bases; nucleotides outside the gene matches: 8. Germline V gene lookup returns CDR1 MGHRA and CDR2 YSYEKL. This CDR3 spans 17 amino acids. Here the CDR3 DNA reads TGCGCCAGCAGCCAAGCTCCGGGACAGGGTCTAAATCAGCCCCAGCATTTT. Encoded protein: CASSQAPGQGLNQPQHF.